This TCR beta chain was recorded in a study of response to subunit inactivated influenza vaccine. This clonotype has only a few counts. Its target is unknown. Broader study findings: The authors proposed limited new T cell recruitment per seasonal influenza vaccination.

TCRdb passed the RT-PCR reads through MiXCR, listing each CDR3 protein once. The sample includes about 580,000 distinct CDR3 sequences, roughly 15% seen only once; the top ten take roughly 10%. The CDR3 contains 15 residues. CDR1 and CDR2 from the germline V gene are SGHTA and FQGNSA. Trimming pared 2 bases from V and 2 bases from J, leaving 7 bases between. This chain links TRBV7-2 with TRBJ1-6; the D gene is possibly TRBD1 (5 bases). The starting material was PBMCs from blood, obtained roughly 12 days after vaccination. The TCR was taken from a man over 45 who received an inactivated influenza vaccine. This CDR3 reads CASSLSTAYNSPLHF. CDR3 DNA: TGTGCCAGCAGCTTATCGACAGCCTATAATTCACCCCTCCACTTT.